The 6 T cell receptor beta chains reported below all come from one sample, sequenced in a study of T cell responses to AZD1222 COVID-19 vaccine. The method was immunoSEQ multiplex PCR; TCRdb's version includes in-frame clones alone and lacks a portion of them. The profile shows roughly 98,000 clones, about 92% of them singletons. Specimen: peripheral blood, collected on day 0 of AZD1222 vaccination. These receptor sequences come from an adult in good health.

V and J are TRBV12-5 and TRBJ2-7, with D tentatively TRBD2 (5 bases). V was pared by 9 bases and J by 2 bases, with 17 bases between. This CDR3 has 14 amino acids. Germline values: CDR1 LGHNT, CDR2 FRNRAP. In nucleotides, the CDR3 is TGTGCTAGCTACACGGGAAACGGGGCCTACGAGCAGTACTTC. It encodes CASYTGNGAYEQYF.

The table lists this clone with a count of one. The chain has TRBV2 and TRBJ1-1; tentative D call: TRBD1 (6 bases). V was clipped by 7 bases and J by 0 bases, with 12 bases between them. The CDR3 covers 14 residues. Germline values: CDR1 SNHLY, CDR2 FYNNEI. The CDR3 DNA is TGTGCCAGCATTGACGGGGGGCTGAACACTGAAGCTTTCTTT. Translating gives CASIDGGLNTEAFF.

The rearrangement uses TRBV2 and TRBJ1-2, with D possibly being TRBD1 (5 bases). The CDR3 is 12 amino acids. In germline, CDR1 is SNHLY, CDR2 FYNNEI. The V end lost 7 bases, the J end lost 7 bases, and 13 bases lay between the germline ends. DNA of the CDR3: TGTGCCAGCAATAGGGGCGAGGCTGGCTACACCTTC. As protein: CASNRGEAGYTF.

This clone was counted once. The chain recombines TRBV5-1 with TRBJ1-2; 8 bases match TRBD1. Germline-derived CDR1 and CDR2 are SGHRS and YFSETQ. The CDR3 spans 16 residues. V gave up 4 bases and J gave up 3 bases; unmatched junction bases: 11. CDR3 bases: TGCGCCAGCAGCCGAACCAGACAGGGGTCGGACTATGGCTACACCTTC. Protein product: CASSRTRQGSDYGYTF.

The chain joins TRBV3-1 (or the pseudogene TRBV3-2) to TRBJ2-3; 7 bases are shared with TRBD1. V shed 4 bases and J 4 bases; nucleotides not matched to a gene: 17. Germline values: CDR1 LGHDT, CDR2 YNNKEL (reference sequence). The CDR3 totals 18 residues. In DNA form, the CDR3 reads TGTGCCAGCAGCCCCCCGAGTGTTAAGGCAGGGGGTCCAGATACGCAGTATTTT. Translated, it gives CASSPPSVKAGGPDTQYF.

On this clone itself: A much bigger clone sits one base away, suggesting this may be a read error. The chain has TRBV5-5 and TRBJ1-1, with D possibly being TRBD1 (6 bases). The CDR3 sequence is 13 residues long. Trimming took 6 bases from V and 4 from J, leaving 13 bases between them. The V gene's germline CDR1 is SGHKS and CDR2 YYEKEE (reference sequence). The CDR3 region is CASNYGQFTEAFF. The CDR3 DNA follows: TGTGCCAGCAACTATGGACAGTTCACTGAAGCTTTCTTT.